The next 20 T cell receptor beta chains were all read from a single sample in a study of blood T cell repertoires in COVID-19. The table came from immunoSEQ multiplex PCR; TCRdb's copy has only in-frame clones and leaves some out. Here the sample spans roughly 97,000 clones, around 87% being singletons. The sample consisted of peripheral blood. The source is a man aged 45-65 years with acute or convalescent COVID-19.

The chain couples TRBV16 to TRBJ2-5; 10 bases fit TRBD2. Per germline, CDR1 KGHSY and CDR2 FQNENV. This CDR3 contains 15 residues. V lost 0 bases, J lost 6 bases, and 4 bases stayed unmatched. CDR3: CASSQSSSGRKTQYF. For the CDR3, the DNA is TGTGCCAGCAGCCAATCATCTAGCGGGAGAAAGACCCAGTACTTC.

The chain couples TRBV28 to TRBJ1-3, with 7 nucleotides matching TRBD1. This CDR3 is 14 amino acids long. Per germline, CDR1 MDHEN and CDR2 SYDVKM. V lost 6 bases and J lost 0; bases outside the gene matches: 2. CDR3 loop: CASRDRNSGNTIYF. In DNA, the CDR3 is TGTGCCAGCAGGGACAGGAACTCTGGAAACACCATATATTTT. The full variable domain, its missing parts supplied by reference TRBV28 and TRBJ1-3, is DVKVTQSSRYLVKRTGEKVFLECVQDMDHENMFWYRQDPGLGLRLIYFSYDVKMKEKGDIPEGYSVSREKKERFSLILESASTNQTSMYLCASRDRNSGNTIYFGEGSWLTVV.

The CDR3, as DNA: TGCAGCGTCCGACACAGGGTTCTAGGCACTGAAGCTTTCTTT. Translated, it gives CSVRHRVLGTEAFF. The chain uses TRBV29-1 and TRBJ1-1; TRBD1 might be the D (6 bases). The V gene's germline CDR1 is SQVTM and CDR2 ANQGSEA. The CDR3 sequence is 14 residues long. V shed 6 bases and J shed 4 bases, with 18 bases lying between them.

CDR3 coding DNA: TGTGCCAGCAGGCCACTTACAGGCCCCTACGAGCAGTACTTC. Amino acids: CASRPLTGPYEQYF. This chain connects TRBV6-6 to TRBJ2-7; the D gene is possibly TRBD1 (5 bases). Trimming removed 6 bases at V and 2 bases at J, with 14 bases between. The CDR3 spans 14 residues. Germline loops: CDR1 MNHNY, CDR2 SVGAGI (reference sequence).

This clone was seen a handful of times. The chain recombines TRBV5-1 with TRBJ2-3; D might be TRBD2 (6 bases). V shed 0 bases and J shed 6 bases, with 17 bases lying between them. CDR1 and CDR2 from the germline V gene are SGHRS and YFSETQ. The CDR3 has 16 residues. The CDR3 DNA follows: TGCGCCAGCAGCTTGGCCGGTGTCGGGAGAGGGGATACGCAGTATTTT. Translation: CASSLAGVGRGDTQYF.

This chain uses TRBV4-1 with TRBJ2-5; perhaps TRBD1 as D (5 bases). The germline gives CDR1 MGHRA, CDR2 YSYEKL. V was pared by 4 bases and J by 0 bases, with 18 bases between. The CDR3 is made up of 17 amino acids. For the CDR3, the DNA is TGCGCCAGCAGCCCAACTCTTCTCTCACAGGACCAAGAGACCCAGTACTTC. It yields the protein CASSPTLLSQDQETQYF.

The V and J genes are TRBV5-1 and TRBJ2-7, with 15 bases lining up with TRBD2. V trimming: 0 bases; J trimming: 2 bases; junction bases outside the gene matches: 3. Looked up from germline, CDR1 is SGHRS and CDR2 is YFSETQ. The CDR3 is made up of 17 amino acids. The CDR3 region is CASSLEGLAGGAYEQYF. CDR3 nucleotide sequence: TGCGCCAGCAGCTTGGAAGGACTAGCGGGAGGGGCCTACGAGCAGTACTTC.

Here the CDR3 reads CASSPGTNYEQYF. In nucleotides, the CDR3 is TGTGCCAGTAGTCCAGGGACTAACTACGAGCAGTACTTC. V gene TRBV19 combines with J gene TRBJ2-7; 7 bases map to TRBD2. Trimming at V came to 5 bases and at J to 3 bases, leaving 4 bases not matched to a gene. Per germline, CDR1 LNHDA and CDR2 SQIVND (reference sequence). The CDR3 spans 13 residues.

The chain employs TRBV5-5 and TRBJ1-1; D unresolved. The CDR3 totals 13 residues. V was clipped by 4 bases and J by 4 bases, with 11 bases between them. CDR1 SGHKS and CDR2 YYEKEE come from the germline V gene (reference sequence). The CDR3 region has the DNA TGTGCCAGCAGCCGTTATTTGAGCACTGAAGCTTTCTTT. This translates into CASSRYLSTEAFF.

This chain connects TRBV4-1 to TRBJ2-1, with 7 bases matching TRBD2. After removal of 3 bases from V and 1 base from J, the junction contained 6 bases not matched to a gene. CDR1 and CDR2 from the germline V gene are MGHRA and YSYEKL. This CDR3 is 16 amino acids long. CDR3 sequence: CASSHWKGLSYNEQFF. CDR3 sequence (DNA): TGCGCCAGCAGCCATTGGAAGGGACTATCCTACAATGAGCAGTTCTTC.

V gene TRBV12-3 or TRBV12-4 combines with J gene TRBJ2-1; 9 nucleotides line up with TRBD2. This CDR3 region has 13 residues. V gave up 7 bases and J gave up 9 bases; unmatched junction bases: 7. The chain's CDR3 is CASTSSGRREQFF. The CDR3 DNA reads as TGTGCCAGCACCTCCAGCGGGAGGCGTGAGCAGTTCTTC.

This clone has just a few counts. V gene TRBV7-2 combines with J gene TRBJ2-7; D is possibly TRBD1 (5 bases). V lost 2 bases, J lost 2 bases, and 10 bases lay in between. This CDR3 spans 14 amino acids. Germline CDR1 is SGHTA and CDR2 is FQGNSA. CDR3 residues: CASSLLRGPYEQYF. CDR3 coding DNA: TGTGCCAGCAGCTTACTAAGGGGTCCCTACGAGCAGTACTTC.

This clone appeared a few times. This sequence joins TRBV7-9 and TRBJ1-3; the match to TRBD1 covers 9 bases. The CDR3 is made up of 15 amino acids. The germline V gene encodes CDR1 SEHNR and CDR2 FQNEAQ (reference sequence). Unmatched junction bases numbered 3, after V lost 4 bases and J lost 2 bases. As DNA, the CDR3 is TGTGCCAGCAGCTGGGGACAGGGAACTGGAAACACCATATATTTT. It yields the protein CASSWGQGTGNTIYF.

This clone occurred once. The chain recombines TRBV25-1 with TRBJ1-5, with 9 nucleotides matching TRBD1. The V and J ends lost 2 bases and 5 bases, in that order; junction bases with no gene match: 1. The CDR3 extends over 14 amino acids. Germline-derived CDR1 and CDR2 are MGHDK and SYGVNS. CDR3 residues: CASSEGTGHQPQHF. The DNA for the CDR3 is TGTGCCAGCAGTGAAGGGACAGGGCATCAGCCCCAGCATTTT. The complete variable domain, with remaining parts taken from reference TRBV25-1 and TRBJ1-5, reads EADIYQTPRYLVIGTGKKITLECSQTMGHDKMYWYQQDPGMELHLIHYSYGVNSTEKGDLSSESTVSRIRTEHFPLTLESARPSHTSQYLCASSEGTGHQPQHFGDGTRLSIL.

The chain is built from TRBV11-3 and TRBJ1-2; D possibly corresponds to TRBD1 (5 bases). The V end lost 4 bases, the J end lost 4 bases, and 16 bases lay between the germline ends. In germline, CDR1 is SGHNT, CDR2 YENEEA. CDR3 size: 15 residues. The CDR3 bases are TGTGCCAGCAGCTCATATGCAGGGTCCTCCTATGGCTACACCTTC. Protein sequence: CASSSYAGSSYGYTF.

For the CDR3, the DNA is TGCGCCAGCAGCGCCGGTGCCCCCTACGAGCAGTACTTC. Residues: CASSAGAPYEQYF. The chain joins TRBV5-1 to TRBJ2-7, with D hard to call. Germline CDR1 is SGHRS and CDR2 is YFSETQ. The CDR3 covers 13 residues. With 4 bases removed from V and 2 bases from J, the gap between germline ends came to 10 bases.

The chain recombines TRBV10-2 with TRBJ2-7; TRBD1 matches at 9 bases. Losses at the gene ends were 6 bases for V and 3 bases for J; bases not matched to a gene: 6. This CDR3 region has 14 residues. CDR1 and CDR2 from the germline V gene are WSHSY and SAAADI. The CDR3: CASRGTGTSYEQYF. CDR3 DNA: TGCGCCAGCAGGGGGACAGGGACGAGCTACGAGCAGTACTTC.

The chain uses TRBV3-1 (or the pseudogene TRBV3-2) and TRBJ2-3, with a weak D call TRBD1 (6 bases). From germline, CDR1 is LGHDT and CDR2 YNNKEL (reference sequence). V was pared by 5 bases and J by 1 base, with 13 bases between. This CDR3 comprises 15 residues. The CDR3 DNA reads as TGTGCCAGCAGCTGGGGGACACGGGGCACAGATACGCAGTATTTT. This gives the protein CASSWGTRGTDTQYF.

The genes are TRBV18 and TRBJ1-5; 9 nucleotides agree with TRBD1. Trimming took 3 bases from V and 5 from J; bases not matched to a gene: 8. From germline, CDR1 is KGHSH and CDR2 LQKENI. This CDR3 comprises 16 residues. This chain's CDR3 is CASSPRTGVGDQPQHF. The CDR3 region has the DNA TGTGCCAGCTCACCCCGGACAGGGGTGGGAGATCAGCCCCAGCATTTT.

This clone was picked up many times. The V gene is TRBV5-1, the J gene TRBJ2-7; D gene ambiguous. Germline CDR1 reads SGHRS; CDR2 reads YFSETQ. This CDR3 contains 12 residues. V lost 0 bases to trimming and J lost 4 bases, with 5 bases between them. The DNA for the CDR3 is TGCGCCAGCAGCTTGGACATTTACGAGCAGTACTTC. It is translated as CASSLDIYEQYF.